The clone carrying this T cell receptor beta chain turned up a few times. Some clones are missing from TCRdb's copy, which holds only in-frame ones; the method was immunoSEQ multiplex PCR. Of about 680,000 clones in the sample, around 90% were seen once. The CDR3 has 17 residues. After removal of 5 bases from V and 0 bases from J, the junction contained 12 bases not matched to a gene. Germline CDR1 SGHRS, CDR2 YFSETQ. This sample stems from a study of shared clonotypes between healthy human individuals. Naivety among CD8 cells was defined by CD45RO negativity and positive CCR7 selection, thereby excluding terminally differentiated effector memory CD45RA+ cells.

The material sequenced was naive CD8+ T cells sorted from blood. The genes are TRBV5-1 and TRBJ2-7; 9 bases map to TRBD2. The sequence derives from a man aged 25-40 years in good health. CDR3 residues: CASSSAGGLAASYEQYF. CDR3 nucleotide sequence: TGCGCCAGCAGTTCGGCAGGGGGACTAGCAGCCTCCTACGAGCAGTACTTC.